The 26 T cell receptor beta chains reported below all come from one sample, sequenced in a study of tumor-infiltrating lymphocytes in primary liver carcinoma. The authors made TCR beta cDNA from 400 to 600 ng total RNA with a constant-region primer. Researchers made the TCR beta libraries by running three nested multiplex PCR rounds with slightly modified ARM-PCR. Forward primers for TRBV1-TRBV30 and a C-beta reverse primer served the first two PCR rounds, at roughly 10 cycles each. Via MiXCR, TCRdb re-called the multiplex PCR reads, giving one row per CDR3 protein. The sample lists 100,000 to 150,000 distinct CDR3 sequences; 50% to 80% were seen once. Unsorted bulk tissue (roughly 19-31 mg) underwent RNA and DNA co-extraction. Material for sequencing was liver tumor tissue from sampling region 3. As to subset: tumor region T3, left-lateral pole. These receptors originate from a woman aged 55-69 years with primary liver carcinoma and hepatitis B virus infection.

This chain joins TRBV11-1 and TRBJ2-5; D may match TRBD1 or TRBD2 (5 bases each). In germline, CDR1 is SGHAT, CDR2 FQDESV (reference sequence). The CDR3 covers 14 residues. Trimming cost V 7 bases and J 8 bases, with 20 bases left between them. This CDR3 is CASTEGAGGETQYF. CDR3 DNA sequence: TGTGCCAGCACTGAAGGGGCAGGAGGAGAAACCCAGTACTTC.

Concerning this clonotype: At one end the junction does not follow the germline gene, possibly because of a read error. V usage is TRBV20-1 and J usage is TRBJ2-3; the D gene is possibly TRBD1 (6 bases). The CDR3 contains 14 residues. Germline V CDR1 and CDR2: DFQATT, SNEGSKA (reference sequence). CDR3 residues: CSLGGRLPTDTRYF. The CDR3 bases are TGCAGCCTTGGGGGCAGGTTACCCACAGATACGCGGTATTTT.

This clonotype was seen only a few times. The J gene is TRBJ1-2, the V gene TRBV14; tentatively, D is TRBD1 (5 bases). Per the germline V gene, CDR1 is SGHDN and CDR2 is FVKESK. V was shortened by 4 bases and J by 4 bases, with 13 bases between the two germline ends. The CDR3 runs to 14 residues. The CDR3 sequence: CASSPRRGGYGYTF. CDR3 sequence (DNA): TGTGCCAGCAGCCCCCGGCGGGGGGGCTATGGCTACACCTTC.

Regarding this clonotype: The junction differs from germline at one of its ends, possibly a read error. The chain has TRBV29-1 and TRBJ2-3; D is perhaps TRBD1 (6 bases). This CDR3 has 12 amino acids. Germline CDR1 SQVTM, CDR2 ANQGSEA. The DNA for the CDR3 is TGCAGCGTATCAGGGGTCCAAGACACGCGGTATTTT. This sequence encodes CSVSGVQDTRYF.

A note on this clonotype: The junction differs from germline at one of its ends, possibly a read error. The chain uses TRBV12-3 or TRBV12-4 and TRBJ1-5, with a tentative D call TRBD1 (5 bases). The CDR3 length is 16 residues. The CDR3 bases are TGTACCAGCAGACGAGCGGGCAGGGCGATCAATCAGCCCCAGCATTTT. Translated, it gives CTSRRAGRAINQPQHF.

Turning to this clonotype: Since a much larger clone is just one base distant, this may be a read error. The rearrangement uses TRBV28 and TRBJ2-5; D uncertain. This CDR3 comprises 14 residues. The germline gives CDR1 MDHEN, CDR2 SYDVKM. Between the trimmed V and J ends, which lost 3 bases and 1 base, there was a span of 9 bases. The CDR3 region is CASSFLGCQETQYF. CDR3 nucleotides: TGTGCCAGCAGTTTTTTGGGTTGCCAAGAGACCCAGTACTTC.

The sample holds one count of this clonotype. The chain has TRBV20-1 and TRBJ2-7, with D hard to call. The CDR3 loop spans 11 amino acids. CDR1 is DFQATT, CDR2 SNEGSKA, per germline (reference sequence). Trimming took 3 bases from V and 6 from J, leaving 9 bases between them. The CDR3: CSASAWGEQYF. The CDR3, as DNA: TGCAGTGCTAGCGCGTGGGGCGAGCAGTACTTC.

Details on this clonotype: Just one base apart from a much larger clone, this may be a read error. V and J are TRBV7-2 and TRBJ2-1, with 8 bases identical to TRBD2. The CDR3 runs to 16 residues. V trimming: 5 bases; J trimming: 9 bases; junction bases outside the gene matches: 15. CDR1 is SGHTA and CDR2 is FQGNSA in the germline V gene. The CDR3 loop is CASSPKTSERRGEQFF. DNA for the CDR3: TGTGCCAGCAGCCCTAAGACTAGCGAGAGAAGGGGTGAGCAGTTCTTC.

This clonotype has a handful of counts. A junction boundary mismatches the germline segment, possibly from a read error. This chain links TRBV11-2 with TRBJ2-3, with 7 bases identical to TRBD2. The length of the CDR3 is 15 residues. In germline, CDR1 is SGHAT, CDR2 FQNNGV. The CDR3 spells CVSSFGLGRTDTQYF. The DNA for the CDR3 is TGTGTCAGCAGCTTCGGACTAGGACGCACGGATACGCAATATTTT.

The rearrangement links TRBV11-1 to TRBJ2-7; no clear D gene. Trimming removed 5 bases at V and 3 bases at J, with 17 bases between. Germline V gene data show CDR1 as SGHAT and CDR2 as FQDESV (reference sequence). The CDR3 loop spans 15 amino acids. Written as DNA, the CDR3 is TGTGCCAGCAGCGAGTACTTGGTCTCGGGCTACGAGCAGTACTTC. This encodes CASSEYLVSGYEQYF.

On this clonotype: A clone one base away is much larger, so this may be a read error. The CDR3 carries no conserved terminal phenylalanine or tryptophan, so it likely arises from a read error. This sequence joins TRBV5-4 and TRBJ2-2, with D uncertain. From germline, CDR1 is SGHNT and CDR2 YYREEE (reference sequence). V was trimmed by 4 bases and J by 5 bases, leaving 15 bases between them. The CDR3 has 15 residues. CDR3 bases: TGTGCCAGCAGCCTGATGACACTCGGGACCGGGGAGCTGTTTTCT. It specifies CASSLMTLGTGELFS.

The genes are TRBV29-1 and TRBJ2-6; 10 bases match TRBD1. V shed 1 base, J shed 14 bases, and the junction held 23 bases outside the gene matches. The CDR3 consists of 19 residues. The germline V gene has CDR1 SQVTM and CDR2 ANQGSEA. Here the CDR3 reads CSVEAPPGTGDTGTKFLTF. In nucleotides, the CDR3 is TGCAGCGTTGAAGCCCCCCCCGGGACAGGGGATACTGGGACCAAGTTCCTGACTTTC.

This clonotype came up a few times. One junction end disagrees with the germline gene, perhaps due to a read error. This rearrangement joins TRBV6-1 to TRBJ2-7, with a possible D match to TRBD1 (6 bases). The V gene's germline CDR1 is MNHNS and CDR2 SASEGT. The CDR3 spans 12 residues. CDR3 DNA: TGTGTCAGCGGACAGCATTCCTACGAGCAGTATTTC. This encodes CVSGQHSYEQYF.

This clonotype was recorded at least ten times. This sequence joins TRBV6-2 or TRBV6-3 and TRBJ2-7; D uncertain. Germline V CDR1 and CDR2: MNHEY, SVGEGT. With 3 bases removed from V and 2 bases from J, the gap between germline ends came to 8 bases. The CDR3 consists of 13 residues. The CDR3 DNA follows: TGTGCCAGCAGTTATCTCCGGGCCTACGAGCAGTACTTC. Translated: CASSYLRAYEQYF.

Of note for this clonotype: A read error may account for a junction end that differs from germline. The chain links TRBV11-2 to TRBJ2-1; a possible D gene is TRBD2 (5 bases). The CDR3 is 16 amino acids. The germline gives CDR1 SGHAT, CDR2 FQNNGV. The CDR3 is CASSRLNPGVANEPFF. CDR3 sequence (DNA): TGTGCCAGCAGCCGACTAAACCCCGGGGTTGCTAATGAGCCGTTCTTC. Filled out from reference TRBV11-2 and TRBJ2-1, the complete variable domain reads EAGVAQSPRYKIIEKRQSVAFWCNPISGHATLYWYQQILGQGPKLLIQFQNNGVVDDSQLPKDRFSAERLKGVDSTLKIQPAKLEDSAVYLCASSRLNPGVANEPFFGPGTRLTVL.

Regarding this clonotype: At one of its ends the junction is not consistent with the germline gene, which may arise from a read error. This chain uses TRBV6-1 with TRBJ2-7; TRBD2 is a possible D gene (6 bases). The CDR3 runs 15 residues. CDR1 and CDR2 (germline): MNHNS, SASEGT. Here the CDR3 reads CASVRASDSSYGQYF. Here the CDR3 DNA reads TGTGCCAGCGTCCGGGCTAGCGATAGCTCCTACGGGCAGTACTTC.

This clonotype was recorded once. The rearrangement joins TRBV20-1 to TRBJ2-2, with TRBD2 identical over 7 bases. Trimming took 4 bases from V and 4 from J; bases not matched to a gene: 6. CDR3 length: 14 residues. In germline, CDR1 is DFQATT, CDR2 SNEGSKA (reference sequence). CDR3 sequence: CSATGGGVTGELFF. The CDR3 DNA sequence: TGCAGTGCTACTGGCGGGGGTGTCACCGGGGAGCTGTTTTTT.

This clonotype has a count of ten or more. This sequence joins TRBV29-1 and TRBJ2-3; D is undetermined. V shed 5 bases and J shed 0 bases, with 9 bases lying between them. This CDR3 has 13 residues. Germline V gene lookup returns CDR1 SQVTM and CDR2 ANQGSEA. The CDR3 coding sequence is TGCAGCGTTTCGCCCGGAAGCACAGATACGCAGTATTTT. Its protein is CSVSPGSTDTQYF.

This clonotype was seen just once. It is unclear where the CDR3 begins or ends on the DNA, so no DNA is shown, and the CDR3 is as TCRdb lists it. The V and J genes are TRBV10-3 and TRBJ2-1; the table names TRBD2, a call not compared with the DNA. Per germline, CDR1 ENHRY and CDR2 SYGVKD. The CDR3 totals 16 residues, both ends included. The CDR3 is CAISVGSGSGDNEHFF.

In regard to this clonotype: Just one base apart from a much larger clone, this may be a read error. The chain is built from TRBV5-1 and TRBJ2-3; TRBD2 aligns across 7 bases. Germline CDR1 and CDR2: SGHRS and YFSETQ. J gave up 0 bases and V 0 bases, and 4 bases lay outside the gene matches. The CDR3 sequence is 16 residues long. CDR3 region: CASSLGGGGSTDTQYF. CDR3 nucleotides: TGCGCCAGCAGCTTGGGCGGGGGAGGCAGCACAGATACGCAGTATTTT.

Regarding this clonotype: Here the CDR3 omits its conserved ending phenylalanine or tryptophan, so a read error is the likely source. This sequence joins TRBV4-2 and TRBJ2-1, with 7 nucleotides matching TRBD2. The J segment lost 0 bases and the V segment lost 10 bases, leaving 6 bases of the junction unmatched. The CDR3 totals 14 residues. Germline V gene lookup returns CDR1 LGHNA and CDR2 YNFKEQ. The chain's CDR3 is CANSRGDSYNEQFY. The CDR3 DNA sequence: TGTGCCAACAGTCGGGGGGACTCCTACAATGAGCAGTTCTAC.

This clonotype was counted between two and nine times. This chain joins TRBV11-2 and TRBJ2-3, with 8 nucleotides matching TRBD1. This CDR3 is 14 amino acids long. Germline lookup yields CDR1 SGHAT and CDR2 FQNNGV. V shed 8 bases, J shed 0 bases, and the junction held 4 bases outside the gene matches. The DNA for the CDR3 is TGTGCCAGCCTATGGACAGGGAGCACAGATACGCAGTATTTT. Protein: CASLWTGSTDTQYF.

This clonotype was observed a few times. Mismatch with germline at one junction end may stem from a read error. V is TRBV6-2 or TRBV6-3 and J is TRBJ2-2, with D possibly matching TRBD2 (5 bases). Germline V gene data show CDR1 as MNHEY and CDR2 as SVGEGT. The length of the CDR3 is 15 residues. DNA of the CDR3: TGTGCCAGCAGTTACGACTGGGTAGACACCGGGGAGCTATTTTTT. Translated, it gives CASSYDWVDTGELFF.

Concerning this clonotype itself: Mismatch with germline at one junction end may stem from a read error. The V call is TRBV4-2, the J call TRBJ2-3, with D perhaps being TRBD1 or TRBD2 (5 bases each). In germline, CDR1 is LGHNA, CDR2 YNFKEQ. CDR3 length: 16 residues. The CDR3 bases are TGTGCCAGCAGCCAAGATCGGGGAGAGGGGAGAGATACGCACTATTTT. Its protein is CASSQDRGEGRDTHYF.

For this clonotype: A read error may account for a junction end that differs from germline. For the CDR3, the DNA is TGTTCCACCAGTGAGATCGGACAGTACAATCAGCCCCAGCATTTT. Amino acids: CSTSEIGQYNQPQHF. V usage is TRBV24-1 and J usage is TRBJ1-5, with a weak D call TRBD1 (6 bases). Germline values: CDR1 KGHDR, CDR2 SFDVKD. The CDR3 totals 15 residues.

The chain has TRBV11-2 and TRBJ2-1; a possible D gene is TRBD2 (5 bases). The germline V gene encodes CDR1 SGHAT and CDR2 FQNNGV. The length of the CDR3 is 14 residues. The V gene lost 6 bases and the J gene lost 12 bases, with 21 bases spanning the gap. CDR3 region: CASSPDSGYKGQFF. DNA for the CDR3: TGTGCCAGCAGTCCGGACTCGGGGTATAAGGGGCAGTTCTTC.